The present entry profiles one T cell receptor beta chain with its context. Its specificity is not known. The PCR was carried out with 60 Vbeta primers and 13 Jbeta primers. Some clones are missing from TCRdb's copy, which holds only in-frame ones; the method was immunoSEQ multiplex PCR. The sample contains about 160,000 clones, roughly 84% of which appear only once. The data originate from a study of cytomegalovirus exposure and HLA in healthy donors. Study-level results: Most TCR sequences were uncommon, yet certain public TCRs appeared in many donors.

The clonotype comes from a man younger than 35 in good health and CMV-seropositive. The material sequenced was PBMCs.

Here the CDR3 reads CASSPRGNSPLHF. The CDR3 DNA follows: TGTGCCAGCAGTCCCCGGGGGAATTCACCCCTCCACTTT. The gene calls are TRBV6-6 and TRBJ1-6, with D tentatively TRBD1 (5 bases). Trimming pared 5 bases from V and 7 bases from J, leaving 9 bases between. Germline V gene lookup returns CDR1 MNHNY and CDR2 SVGAGI (reference sequence). The CDR3 contains 13 residues.